The entry below gives a single TCR beta chain sequence along with its context. Its specificity is unknown. This sample is part of a study of OX40 agonist ivuxolimab in advanced cancers. Study context: Among those treated, three patients had partial responses, one with hepatocellular carcinoma and two with cutaneous melanoma.

General study points: Among the lowest peripheral clonal expansion occurred in 0.1-3.0 mg/kg partial responders.

Using immunoSEQ multiplex PCR, the repertoire was profiled, and TCRdb retains in-frame clones only, with some absent. This sample has tens of thousands of clones, with 75% to 90% found just once. Trimming took 5 bases from V and 0 from J, leaving 11 bases between them. From germline, CDR1 is SSHAT and CDR2 FNYEAQ (reference sequence). The CDR3 covers 14 residues. Source: CD4+ or CD8+ T cells sorted from blood, taken in a trial of the OX40 agonist ivuxolimab. This clonotype originated in an adult with an advanced solid tumor such as melanoma, head and neck, liver or kidney cancer. The chain joins TRBV7-7 to TRBJ2-7; a possible D gene is TRBD1 (6 bases). The CDR3 protein is CASSPGQASYEQYF. In nucleotides, the CDR3 is TGTGCCAGCAGCCCGGGACAAGCCTCCTACGAGCAGTACTTC.